The 15 T cell receptor beta chains in this list originate from one sample, sequenced in a study of shared clonotypes between healthy human individuals (dated by TCRdb to the early 2020s). For the CD8 naive samples, CD45RO-negative cells were positively selected for CCR7, yielding a CD45RA+CCR7+ population from which TemRA cells were excluded. Library construction relied on the immunoSEQ multiplex PCR assay. In its TCRdb copy, this immuneACCESS table keeps in-frame sequences only and misses some clones. Where compared with another copy, unresolved V genes explain less than half of these, and the others have no known cause. Recorded for this sample are 550,000 to 750,000 clones; about 90% of them occurred a single time. The top ten hold approximately 25% of the sample. The sequenced sample was naive CD8+ T cells sorted from blood. Per the publication, the cell subset or site label means: CD45RA+CCR7+. These receptors were taken from a man younger than 40 in good health.

The chain employs TRBV4-1 and TRBJ2-7; TRBD1 agrees at 7 bases. This CDR3 is built from 17 residues. From germline, CDR1 is MGHRA and CDR2 YSYEKL. J was trimmed by 0 bases and V by 2 bases; bases with no gene match: 10. The CDR3 coding sequence is TGCGCCAGCAGCCAAACTGACACAGGGGTGTTCTCCTACGAGCAGTACTTC. Amino acid sequence: CASSQTDTGVFSYEQYF.

The chain joins TRBV4-3 to TRBJ2-7; D is uncertain. The germline V gene encodes CDR1 LGHNA and CDR2 YSLEER. V lost 0 bases, J lost 3 bases, and 6 bases lay in between. The CDR3 totals 13 residues. The CDR3 nucleotides read TGCGCCAGCAGCCAAGATCTTGGCTACGAGCAGTACTTC. Protein product: CASSQDLGYEQYF.

This chain uses TRBV9 with TRBJ1-2; weak D call: TRBD1 (6 bases). The CDR3 sequence is 14 residues long. Per germline, CDR1 SGDLS and CDR2 YYNGEE. Trimming pared 4 bases from V and 4 bases from J, leaving 14 bases between. The CDR3: CASSTRDTIYGYTF. CDR3 nucleotides: TGTGCCAGCAGCACCCGGGACACTATCTATGGCTACACCTTC.

This chain joins TRBV7-8 and TRBJ2-7, with unresolved D. Trimming removed 1 base at V and 5 bases at J, with 6 bases between. Germline loops: CDR1 SGHVS, CDR2 FQNEAQ. This CDR3 comprises 12 residues. CDR3 bases: TGTGCCAGCAGCTTAGGGTCAAACGAGCAGTACTTC. As protein: CASSLGSNEQYF. Full variable domain (remainder filled in from reference TRBV7-8 and TRBJ2-7): GAGVSQSPRYKVAKRGQDVALRCDPISGHVSLFWYQQALGQGPEFLTYFQNEAQLDKSGLPSDRFFAERPEGSVSTLKIQRTQQEDSAVYLCASSLGSNEQYFGPGTRLTVT.

The V call is TRBV27, the J call TRBJ2-1; tentative D call: TRBD1 (5 bases). Trimming stripped 6 bases from V and 10 bases from J, with 16 bases between. This CDR3 comprises 13 residues. CDR1 and CDR2 from the germline V gene are MNHEY and SMNVEV (reference sequence). The chain's CDR3 is CASSLDQGYEQFF. CDR3 coding DNA: TGTGCCAGCAGCTTAGATCAGGGTTACGAGCAGTTCTTC.

J is TRBJ2-1 and V is TRBV28; D unclear. The V gene's germline CDR1 is MDHEN and CDR2 SYDVKM. The CDR3 length is 14 residues. Trimming cost V 3 bases and J 0 bases, with 6 bases left between them. CDR3 loop: CASSFSDSYNEQFF. The CDR3, as DNA: TGTGCCAGCAGTTTCTCGGACTCCTACAATGAGCAGTTCTTC.

The V and J genes are TRBV7-9 and TRBJ2-3; D not certain. This CDR3 is 12 amino acids long. V lost 1 base, J lost 7 bases, and 6 bases lay in between. Looked up from germline, CDR1 is SEHNR and CDR2 is FQNEAQ (reference sequence). CDR3 region: CASSLDGYTQYF. DNA for the CDR3: TGTGCCAGCAGCTTAGATGGCTATACGCAGTATTTT.

As regards this clone: Other DNA variants within this sample encode the same CDR3. The chain is built from TRBV29-1 and TRBJ2-7; D is ambiguous. The V and J ends lost 0 bases and 4 bases respectively, with 7 bases between them. CDR3 length: 12 residues. Germline V gives CDR1 SQVTM, CDR2 ANQGSEA. Written as DNA, the CDR3 is TGCAGCGTTGAAGATCGAGTATACGAGCAGTACTTC. Its translation: CSVEDRVYEQYF.

Here the CDR3 DNA reads TGTGCCAGCAGCTTAATCACAGATACGCAGTATTTT. This codes for CASSLITDTQYF. The rearrangement links TRBV7-9 to TRBJ2-3; D unresolved. This CDR3 is 12 amino acids long. Looked up from germline, CDR1 is SEHNR and CDR2 is FQNEAQ (reference sequence). The V end was cut by 2 bases, the J end by 2 bases, with 2 bases between.

The chain couples TRBV9 to TRBJ1-1; D is undetermined. CDR1 is SGDLS and CDR2 is YYNGEE in the germline V gene. There are 16 residues in the CDR3. V lost 3 bases and J 1 base, leaving 16 bases between the germline ends. The CDR3 loop reads CASSGTLPDGNTEAFF. The CDR3 DNA reads as TGTGCCAGCAGCGGTACCCTCCCCGACGGGAACACTGAAGCTTTCTTT.

V gene TRBV29-1 combines with J gene TRBJ2-7; 12 nucleotides match TRBD1. The CDR3 extends over 14 amino acids. The V gene end was trimmed by 4 bases and the J gene end by 2 bases; junction bases not matched to a gene: 3. Germline V gene data show CDR1 as SQVTM and CDR2 as ANQGSEA. CDR3 nucleotides: TGCAGCGTTGGGGACAGGGGGCCAACCTACGAGCAGTACTTC. It encodes CSVGDRGPTYEQYF.

The CDR3 sequence: CASSVAQGAVYEQYF. The CDR3 nucleotides are TGTGCCAGCAGCGTAGCACAGGGGGCGGTCTACGAGCAGTACTTC. The rearrangement joins TRBV9 to TRBJ2-7; 9 bases match TRBD1. After removal of 0 bases from V and 3 bases from J, the junction contained 4 bases not matched to a gene. Germline assignment: CDR1 SGDLS and CDR2 YYNGEE. The CDR3 is made up of 15 amino acids.

This clone was counted between two and nine times. The J gene is TRBJ2-3, the V gene TRBV27; no clear D. CDR1 is MNHEY, CDR2 SMNVEV, per germline (reference sequence). Trimming shortened V by 1 base and J by 0 bases, and 17 bases separated the two germline ends. This CDR3 contains 18 residues. The CDR3 spells CASSLLGRKLYSTDTQYF. The DNA for the CDR3 is TGTGCCAGCAGTTTATTGGGCAGAAAACTTTATAGCACAGATACGCAGTATTTT.

This clone is a singleton in its sample. A read error may produce the germline difference seen at one junction end. The rearrangement uses TRBV7-7 and TRBJ2-1, with 11 nucleotides matching TRBD2. This CDR3 is built from 18 residues. Germline V lookup: CDR1 SSHAT, CDR2 FNYEAQ (reference sequence). CDR3: CASSLGTSGDGAYNEQFF. The CDR3 bases are TGTGCTAGCAGCCTCGGGACTAGCGGAGATGGGGCCTACAATGAGCAGTTCTTC.

The rearrangement uses TRBV7-9 and TRBJ1-2; D is perhaps TRBD1 (5 bases). The CDR3 has 11 amino acids. CDR1 and CDR2 (germline): SEHNR, FQNEAQ (reference sequence). With 11 bases removed from V and 8 bases from J, the gap between germline ends came to 15 bases. The CDR3 spells CAYGGSGGYTF. CDR3 nucleotide sequence: TGTGCCTATGGGGGTTCAGGAGGCTACACCTTC. The full variable domain, with the rest looked up from reference TRBV7-9 and TRBJ1-2, is DTGVSQNPRHKITKRGQNVTFRCDPISEHNRLYWYRQTLGQGPEFLTYFQNEAQLEKSRLLSDRFSAERPKGSFSTLEIQRTEQGDSAMYLCAYGGSGGYTFGSGTRLTVV.